This T cell receptor beta chain was profiled in a study of metastatic and nonmetastatic thyroid tumors. On the study more broadly: Blood and tumor or nodule tissue repertoires from malignant and benign thyroid patients were compared. Broader study findings: Reports indicated that malignant thyroid tumors showed significantly higher TCR beta diversity than benign nodules did, in blood and tumor.

Per the original methods: A classifier of distant metastasis in papillary thyroid cancer was built from CDR3 differences (across clinicopathological groups). TCRdb ran MiXCR on the PCR reads. For this entry, the V and J calls and clone size follow TCRdb and not the study's own pipeline. The sample has tens of thousands of clones, roughly 12% seen once; the top ten hold approximately 8.8%. This clone has more than one count but fewer than ten. The antigen remains undetermined. Thyroid surgery was preceded by no treatment in any patient. Germline CDR1 is MRHNA and CDR2 is SNTAGT. This CDR3 has 14 amino acids. The V gene end was trimmed by 3 bases and the J gene end by 1 base; junction bases not matched to a gene: 3.

The chain carries TRBV6-4 and TRBJ2-7; 7 bases line up with TRBD1. Sequencing was done on a sample of blood. This clonotype originated in a male donor with papillary thyroid cancer or a benign thyroid nodule (not recorded which). Some clones in this sample may be carry-over from other donors' samples. The CDR3 loop is CASSDVTGSYEQYF. The CDR3 bases are TGTGCCAGCAGTGATGTGACAGGGTCCTACGAGCAGTACTTC.